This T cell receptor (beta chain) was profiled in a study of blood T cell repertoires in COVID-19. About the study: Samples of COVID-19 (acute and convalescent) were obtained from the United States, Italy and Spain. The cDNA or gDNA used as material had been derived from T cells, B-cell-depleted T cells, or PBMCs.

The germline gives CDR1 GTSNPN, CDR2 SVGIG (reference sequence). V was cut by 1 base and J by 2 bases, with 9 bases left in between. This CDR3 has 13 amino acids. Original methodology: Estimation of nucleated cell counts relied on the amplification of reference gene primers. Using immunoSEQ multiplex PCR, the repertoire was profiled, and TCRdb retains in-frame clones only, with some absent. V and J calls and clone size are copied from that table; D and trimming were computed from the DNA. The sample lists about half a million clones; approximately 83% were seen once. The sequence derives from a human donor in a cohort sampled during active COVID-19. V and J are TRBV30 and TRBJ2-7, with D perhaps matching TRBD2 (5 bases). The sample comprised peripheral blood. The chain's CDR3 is CAWSEGGPYEQYF. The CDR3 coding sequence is TGTGCCTGGAGTGAAGGAGGACCCTACGAGCAGTACTTC.